This TCR beta chain was sequenced in a study of blood T cell repertoires in COVID-19. Study-wide background: Acute-phase and convalescent COVID-19 samples originated in the United States, Italy and Spain. T cells, B-cell-depleted T cells, or PBMCs supplied cDNA or gDNA.

In the original processing: Counts of nucleated cells, estimated from reference gene primer amplification, were obtained. Some clones are missing from TCRdb's copy, which holds only in-frame ones; the method was immunoSEQ multiplex PCR. V and J calls and clone size are as listed in that table; D and trimming were resolved from the DNA. This sample has about 71,000 clones, with 82% found just once. Per the germline V gene, CDR1 is SEHNR and CDR2 is FQNEAQ (reference sequence). V trimming: 4 bases; J trimming: 6 bases; junction bases outside the gene matches: 11. The CDR3 runs to 16 residues. The sequence derives from a woman of 80 years or more with acute or convalescent COVID-19. Sequencing used peripheral blood. The chain has TRBV7-9 and TRBJ2-1; 8 bases agree with TRBD1. In nucleotides, the CDR3 is TGTGCCAGCAGCTCTCAGCGGACAGGGTTCGGCAATGAGCAGTTCTTC. The encoded protein is CASSSQRTGFGNEQFF.